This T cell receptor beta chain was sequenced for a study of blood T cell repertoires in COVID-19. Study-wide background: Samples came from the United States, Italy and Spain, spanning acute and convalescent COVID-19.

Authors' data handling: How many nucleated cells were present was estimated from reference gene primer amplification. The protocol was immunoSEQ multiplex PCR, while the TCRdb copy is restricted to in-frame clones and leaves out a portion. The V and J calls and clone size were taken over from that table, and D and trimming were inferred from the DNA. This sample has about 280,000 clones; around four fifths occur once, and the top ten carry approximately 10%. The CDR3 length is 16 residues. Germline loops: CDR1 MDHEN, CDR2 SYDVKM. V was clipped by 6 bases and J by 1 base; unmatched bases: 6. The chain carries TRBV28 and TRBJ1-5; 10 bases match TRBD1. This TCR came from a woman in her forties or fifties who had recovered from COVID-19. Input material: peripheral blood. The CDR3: CASSRGQGMSNQPQHF. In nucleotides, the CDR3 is TGTGCCAGCAGCCGGGGACAGGGGATGAGCAATCAGCCCCAGCATTTT.